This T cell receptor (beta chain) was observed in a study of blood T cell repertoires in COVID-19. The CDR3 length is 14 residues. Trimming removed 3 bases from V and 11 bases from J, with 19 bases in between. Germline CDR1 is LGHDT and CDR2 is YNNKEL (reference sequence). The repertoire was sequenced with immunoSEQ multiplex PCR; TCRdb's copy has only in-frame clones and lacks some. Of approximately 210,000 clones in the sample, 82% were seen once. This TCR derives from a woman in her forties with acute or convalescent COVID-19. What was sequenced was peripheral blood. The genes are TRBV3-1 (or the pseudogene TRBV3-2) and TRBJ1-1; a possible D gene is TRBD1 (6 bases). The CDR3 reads CASSHPKAGVVAFF. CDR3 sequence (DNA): TGTGCCAGCAGCCACCCGAAGGCAGGGGTAGTGGCTTTCTTT.